One and the same sample provided the 28 T cell receptor beta chains below, sequenced in a study of control samples from healthy donors and cancer patients. Sequencing was performed with immunoSEQ multiplex PCR; in TCRdb, only in-frame clones are kept and a portion is missing. The repertoire includes 130,000 to 150,000 clones, approximately 86% of them detected once, and around 9% sits in the top ten. Sequenced sample: blood. These receptors originate from a woman in her 30s in good health.

V is TRBV14 and J is TRBJ2-7; no definite D call. The germline gives CDR1 SGHDN, CDR2 FVKESK. The germline V and J ends were trimmed by 4 bases and 3 bases, with 10 bases remaining between them. CDR3 length: 13 amino acids. CDR3 amino acids: CASSLIPHYEQYF. The DNA of the CDR3 is TGTGCCAGCAGCCTCATCCCCCACTACGAGCAGTACTTC.

This clone has a single count. CDR3: CASSDLRTGRYGYTF. The CDR3 DNA reads TGTGCCAGCAGTGATCTTCGGACAGGGCGCTATGGCTACACCTTC. The V and J genes are TRBV25-1 and TRBJ1-2; TRBD1 matches at 8 bases. Germline-derived CDR1 and CDR2 are MGHDK and SYGVNS. The CDR3 totals 15 residues. V shed 3 bases, J shed 4 bases, and the junction held 7 bases outside the gene matches.

In this sample, this clone turned up once. The rearrangement uses TRBV12-5 and TRBJ2-2, with 11 positions matching TRBD1. This CDR3 is 17 amino acids long. CDR1 and CDR2 (germline): LGHNT, FRNRAP. The V gene end was trimmed by 0 bases and the J gene end by 5 bases; junction bases not matched to a gene: 5. The CDR3: CASGLVRTGGETGELFF. Written as DNA, the CDR3 is TGTGCTAGTGGTTTGGTCCGGACAGGGGGCGAAACCGGGGAGCTGTTTTTT.

V usage is TRBV11-2 and J usage is TRBJ2-3; no clear D gene. The CDR3 runs to 14 residues. Per the germline V gene, CDR1 is SGHAT and CDR2 is FQNNGV. V was shortened by 3 bases and J by 0 bases, with 7 bases between the two germline ends. The CDR3 coding sequence is TGTGCCAGCAGCTTGAGCAGCAGCACAGATACGCAGTATTTT. It codes for CASSLSSSTDTQYF.

This clone turned up a few times. J is TRBJ2-7 and V is TRBV6-1; a weak D match, TRBD1 (7 bases). With 2 bases removed from V and 1 base from J, the gap between germline ends came to 12 bases. CDR1 and CDR2 (germline): MNHNS, SASEGT. CDR3 length: 15 residues. CDR3 bases: TGTGCCAGCAGTGAACAGGCAGGGGGGTCCTACGAGCAGTACTTC. Translating it yields CASSEQAGGSYEQYF.

The chain has TRBV7-9 and TRBJ1-4, with D perhaps TRBD1 (6 bases). This CDR3 region has 14 residues. Germline-derived CDR1 and CDR2 are SEHNR and FQNEAQ (reference sequence). V was clipped by 4 bases and J by 2 bases, with 8 bases between them. This CDR3 is CASSWGHTNEKLFF. DNA for the CDR3: TGTGCCAGCAGCTGGGGACACACTAATGAAAAACTGTTTTTT.

The genes are TRBV25-1 and TRBJ2-7; TRBD1 agrees at 7 bases. J was trimmed by 0 bases and V by 4 bases; bases with no gene match: 9. The CDR3 is 16 residues long. CDR1 and CDR2 (germline): MGHDK, SYGVNS. CDR3 DNA sequence: TGTGCCAGCAGTGCCGCAGGGGGAGTCCTCTCCTACGAGCAGTACTTC. It specifies CASSAAGGVLSYEQYF.

The chain employs TRBV11-2 and TRBJ2-2, with D unresolved. This CDR3 has 14 amino acids. The ends were cut back, 1 base at V and 0 bases at J, with 3 bases in the middle. Germline assignment: CDR1 SGHAT and CDR2 FQNNGV. This CDR3 is CASSLVANTGELFF. CDR3 bases: TGTGCCAGCAGCTTAGTTGCGAACACCGGGGAGCTGTTTTTT.

The V gene is TRBV19, the J gene TRBJ2-7, with TRBD2 identical over 8 bases. The CDR3 runs 15 residues. Germline V gene sequence: CDR1 LNHDA, CDR2 SQIVND (reference sequence). V gave up 4 bases and J gave up 0 bases; unmatched junction bases: 5. CDR3 sequence (DNA): TGTGCCAGTAGTAACCCCGGGACTAGCTCCTACGAGCAGTACTTC. It translates to CASSNPGTSSYEQYF.

The chain is built from TRBV30 and TRBJ2-2; the D is unclear. V lost 1 base and J lost 6, with 9 bases in between. The germline CDR1 and CDR2 sequences are GTSNPN and SVGIG (reference sequence). The CDR3 spans 13 residues. CDR3 in DNA: TGTGCCTGGAGTGCCTCTACCGCCGGGGAGCTGTTTTTT. Its protein product is CAWSASTAGELFF.

The chain links TRBV28 to TRBJ2-7; D may be TRBD1 (5 bases). The V gene's germline CDR1 is MDHEN and CDR2 SYDVKM. This CDR3 has 12 amino acids. Between the trimmed V and J ends, which lost 6 bases and 4 bases, there was a span of 10 bases. For the CDR3, the DNA is TGTGCCAGCAGATCGCCAGGGTACGAGCAGTACTTC. Its protein product is CASRSPGYEQYF.

The chain links TRBV6-5 to TRBJ2-7, with TRBD2 identical over 7 bases. The CDR3 extends over 15 amino acids. Germline V gives CDR1 MNHEY, CDR2 SVGAGI. V shed 2 bases and J 0 bases; nucleotides not matched to a gene: 4. The CDR3 is CASSYGTGGSYEQYF. CDR3 sequence (DNA): TGTGCCAGCAGTTACGGGACGGGAGGCTCCTACGAGCAGTACTTC.

This clone was seen a single time. CDR3 region: CASSVERRLNYNSPLHF. Here the CDR3 DNA reads TGTGCCAGCAGCGTAGAGCGCAGACTCAACTATAATTCACCCCTCCACTTT. The V and J genes are TRBV9 and TRBJ1-6; D unclear. In germline, CDR1 is SGDLS, CDR2 YYNGEE. V was shortened by 0 bases and J by 3 bases, with 13 bases between the two germline ends. The CDR3 totals 17 residues.

This clone was seen ten or more times. The rearrangement joins TRBV27 to TRBJ2-7; TRBD2 might be the D (7 bases). Trimming took 9 bases from V and 4 from J, leaving 16 bases between them. CDR3 size: 13 residues. Germline CDR1 reads MNHEY; CDR2 reads SMNVEV (reference sequence). The CDR3 reads CARGGENEYEQYF. The CDR3 DNA reads TGTGCCAGAGGGGGGGAGAACGAGTACGAGCAGTACTTC.

The chain uses TRBV6-2 or TRBV6-3 and TRBJ2-5; no clear D. V shed 2 bases and J shed 5 bases, with 6 bases lying between them. Germline CDR1 MNHEY, CDR2 SVGEGT. CDR3 length: 12 residues. Here the CDR3 reads CASSYGFETQYF. In DNA, the CDR3 is TGTGCCAGCAGTTACGGGTTTGAGACCCAGTACTTC.

The genes are TRBV14 and TRBJ2-7, with TRBD2 matching over 9 bases. Germline V gives CDR1 SGHDN, CDR2 FVKESK. After removal of 6 bases from V and 5 bases from J, the junction contained 11 bases not matched to a gene. This CDR3 contains 15 residues. CDR3 nucleotide sequence: TGTGCCAGCAGACATACGGGGTTAGCGGGAGACGAGCAGTACTTC. This sequence encodes CASRHTGLAGDEQYF.

The genes are TRBV19 and TRBJ1-2; no clear D. The CDR3 covers 13 residues. Germline V gene lookup returns CDR1 LNHDA and CDR2 SQIVND (reference sequence). The germline V and J ends were trimmed by 10 bases and 2 bases, with 14 bases remaining between them. CDR3 loop: CATEEGRNYGYTF. The DNA of the CDR3 is TGTGCCACGGAGGAAGGGCGGAACTATGGCTACACCTTC.

This clone was found once. The chain carries TRBV9 and TRBJ1-2; no reliable D call. Trimming took 0 bases from V and 4 from J, leaving 13 bases between them. The CDR3 has 15 residues. Per germline, CDR1 SGDLS and CDR2 YYNGEE. The CDR3 protein is CASSVGGELGYGYTF. DNA of the CDR3: TGTGCCAGCAGCGTAGGCGGGGAGTTAGGCTATGGCTACACCTTC.

V usage is TRBV5-6 and J usage is TRBJ2-1; 8 nucleotides line up with TRBD2. V shed 1 base and J 5 bases; nucleotides not matched to a gene: 8. The CDR3 has 16 amino acids. CDR1 and CDR2 from the germline V gene are SGHDT and YYEEEE. The DNA for the CDR3 is TGTGCCAGCAGCTTGACCACTAGCGGAATCAACAATGAGCAGTTCTTC. It translates to CASSLTTSGINNEQFF.

The V gene is TRBV19, the J gene TRBJ1-5, with D unresolved. Deletions cut 11 bases from V and 1 base from J, with 18 bases between. The germline V gene has CDR1 LNHDA and CDR2 SQIVND (reference sequence). CDR3 length: 15 amino acids. This CDR3 is CAADTGQVSNQPQHF. For the CDR3, the DNA is TGTGCCGCTGACACGGGCCAAGTAAGCAATCAGCCCCAGCATTTT.

V gene TRBV7-2 combines with J gene TRBJ2-6; no clear D. In germline, CDR1 is SGHTA, CDR2 FQGNSA. CDR3 length: 16 amino acids. V dropped 1 base and J dropped 0 bases, with 7 bases sitting between them. The CDR3 region is CASSLDGGSGANVLTF. Here the CDR3 DNA reads TGTGCCAGCAGCTTAGACGGCGGCTCTGGGGCCAACGTCCTGACTTTC. The complete variable domain, with remaining parts taken from reference TRBV7-2 and TRBJ2-6, reads GAGVSQSPSNKVTEKGKDVELRCDPISGHTALYWYRQSLGQGLEFLIYFQGNSAPDKSGLPSDRFSAERTGGSVSTLTIQRTQQEDSAVYLCASSLDGGSGANVLTFGAGSRLTVL.

The chain combines TRBV20-1 with TRBJ1-6; no reliable D call. V was pared by 3 bases and J by 8 bases, with 5 bases between. From germline, CDR1 is DFQATT and CDR2 SNEGSKA (reference sequence). The CDR3 totals 11 residues. In DNA, the CDR3 is TGCAGTGCTAGCCCGGATTCACCCCTCCACTTT. Encoded protein: CSASPDSPLHF.

The V gene is TRBV14, the J gene TRBJ1-2, with D uncertain. V was shortened by 0 bases and J by 3 bases, with 5 bases between the two germline ends. Germline lookup yields CDR1 SGHDN and CDR2 FVKESK. The CDR3 spans 13 residues. The CDR3: CASSQDGYYGYTF. The CDR3 DNA is TGTGCCAGCAGCCAAGACGGTTACTATGGCTACACCTTC.

The chain carries TRBV5-6 and TRBJ2-3; TRBD1 aligns across 7 bases. This CDR3 is built from 16 residues. CDR1 is SGHDT, CDR2 YYEEEE, per germline. V was pared by 4 bases and J by 3 bases, with 11 bases of the junction left unmatched. CDR3 residues: CASSLRQGWRTDTQYF. DNA of the CDR3: TGTGCCAGCAGCCTACGACAGGGTTGGAGAACAGATACGCAGTATTTT.

This chain links TRBV6-1 with TRBJ1-1; no clear D gene. Germline V CDR1 and CDR2: MNHNS, SASEGT. The CDR3 runs 10 residues. Trimming left V 2 bases short and J 11 bases short, with 6 bases between. DNA for the CDR3: TGTGCCAGCAGTGAAAGCCGGGCTTTCTTT. Protein: CASSESRAFF.

The chain couples TRBV7-6 to TRBJ2-7, with D hard to call. With 0 bases removed from V and 0 bases from J, the gap between germline ends came to 9 bases. The CDR3 sequence is 15 residues long. Germline CDR1 reads SGHVS; CDR2 reads FNYEAQ. In DNA form, the CDR3 reads TGTGCCAGCAGCTTAGCGTCGAACCCCTCCTACGAGCAGTACTTC. It translates to CASSLASNPSYEQYF. The variable domain in full, completed from reference TRBV7-6 and TRBJ2-7, reads GAGVSQSPRYKVTKRGQDVALRCDPISGHVSLYWYRQALGQGPEFLTYFNYEAQQDKSGLPNDRFSAERPEGSISTLTIQRTEQRDSAMYRCASSLASNPSYEQYFGPGTRLTVT.

This chain uses TRBV10-3 with TRBJ1-2; D might be TRBD1 (5 bases). V gave up 1 base and J gave up 4 bases, with 10 bases separating them. The CDR3 is 14 residues long. Per germline, CDR1 ENHRY and CDR2 SYGVKD. CDR3: CAISELPGTYGYTF. Here the CDR3 DNA reads TGTGCCATCAGTGAGTTACCCGGGACCTATGGCTACACCTTC.

The chain employs TRBV9 and TRBJ2-3; D is uncertain. V lost 4 bases to trimming and J lost 4 bases, with 13 bases between them. Per germline, CDR1 SGDLS and CDR2 YYNGEE. The CDR3 is 14 residues long. The chain's CDR3 is CASSLPGAADTQYF. CDR3 DNA: TGTGCCAGCAGCTTACCAGGAGCAGCAGATACGCAGTATTTT. The whole variable domain, filled in from reference TRBV9 and TRBJ2-3, reads DSGVTQTPKHLITATGQRVTLRCSPRSGDLSVYWYQQSLDQGLQFLIQYYNGEERAKGNILERFSAQQFPDLHSELNLSSLELGDSALYFCASSLPGAADTQYFGPGTRLTVL.